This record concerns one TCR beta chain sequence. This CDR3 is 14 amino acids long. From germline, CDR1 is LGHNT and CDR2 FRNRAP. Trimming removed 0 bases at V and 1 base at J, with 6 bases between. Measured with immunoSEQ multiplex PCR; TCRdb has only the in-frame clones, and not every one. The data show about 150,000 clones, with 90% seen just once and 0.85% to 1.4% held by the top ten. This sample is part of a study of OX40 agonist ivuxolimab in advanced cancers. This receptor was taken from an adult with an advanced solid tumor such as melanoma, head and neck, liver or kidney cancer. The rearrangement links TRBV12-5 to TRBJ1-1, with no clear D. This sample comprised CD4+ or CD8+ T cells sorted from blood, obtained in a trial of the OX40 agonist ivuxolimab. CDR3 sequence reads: CASGLVPPNTEAFF. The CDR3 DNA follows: TGTGCTAGTGGTTTGGTACCTCCGAACACTGAAGCTTTCTTT.